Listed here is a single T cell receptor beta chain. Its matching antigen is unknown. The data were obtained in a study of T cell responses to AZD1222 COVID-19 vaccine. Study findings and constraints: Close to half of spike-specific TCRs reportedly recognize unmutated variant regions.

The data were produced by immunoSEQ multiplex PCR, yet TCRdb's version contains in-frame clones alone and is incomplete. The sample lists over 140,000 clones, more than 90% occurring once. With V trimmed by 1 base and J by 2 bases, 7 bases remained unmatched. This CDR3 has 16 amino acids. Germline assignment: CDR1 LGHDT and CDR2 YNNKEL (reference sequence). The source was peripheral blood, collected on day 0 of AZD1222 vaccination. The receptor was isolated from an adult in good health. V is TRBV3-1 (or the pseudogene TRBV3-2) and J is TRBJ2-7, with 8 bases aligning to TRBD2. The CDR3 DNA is TGTGCCAGCAGCCAAGTCATAGCGGGGACGACCTACGAGCAGTACTTC. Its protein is CASSQVIAGTTYEQYF.